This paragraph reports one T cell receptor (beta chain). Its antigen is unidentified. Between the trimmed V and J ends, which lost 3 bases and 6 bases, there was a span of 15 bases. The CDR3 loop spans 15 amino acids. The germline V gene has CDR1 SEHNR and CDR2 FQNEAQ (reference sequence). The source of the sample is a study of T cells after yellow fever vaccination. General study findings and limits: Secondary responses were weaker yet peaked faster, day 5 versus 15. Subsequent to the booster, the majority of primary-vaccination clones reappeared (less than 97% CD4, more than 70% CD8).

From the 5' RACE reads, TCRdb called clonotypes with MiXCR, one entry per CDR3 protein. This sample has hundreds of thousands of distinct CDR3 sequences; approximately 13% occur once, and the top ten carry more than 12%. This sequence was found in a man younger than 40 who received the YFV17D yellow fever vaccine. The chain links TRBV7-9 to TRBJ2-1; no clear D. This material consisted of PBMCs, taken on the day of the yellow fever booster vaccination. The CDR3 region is CASSLNSVGGNEQFF. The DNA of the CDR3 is TGTGCCAGCAGCTTGAATTCGGTTGGCGGCAATGAGCAGTTCTTC.